The 20 T cell receptor beta chains in this list originate from one sample, sequenced in a study of shared clonotypes between healthy human individuals. The method was immunoSEQ multiplex PCR; TCRdb's version includes in-frame clones alone and lacks a portion of them. The table has a few million clones, approximately 93% seen once. Sequenced: naive CD4+ T cells from PBMCs. Regarding subset: CD45RA+ positively selected. The receptors originated from a man aged 18-30 years in good health. Some clones in this sample may be carry-over from other donors' samples.

This chain links TRBV28 with TRBJ1-3, with D unclear. V was clipped by 5 bases and J by 9 bases, with 17 bases between them. The CDR3 covers 14 residues. Germline assignment: CDR1 MDHEN and CDR2 SYDVKM. The CDR3 DNA reads as TGTGCCAGCAGTGCTACAGTGTCGGCGAGCACCATATATTTT. As protein: CASSATVSASTIYF.

The count of this clone is one. The chain combines TRBV2 with TRBJ2-2; TRBD2 matches 14 bases. Germline CDR1 and CDR2: SNHLY and FYNNEI. V was pared by 4 bases and J by 4 bases, with 5 bases of the junction left unmatched. The CDR3 runs to 17 residues. The CDR3 is CASSGTGTSGGTGELFF. For the CDR3, the DNA is TGTGCCAGCAGTGGCACCGGGACTAGCGGGGGCACCGGGGAGCTGTTTTTT. Full variable domain (outside the CDR3, taken from reference TRBV2 and TRBJ2-2): EPEVTQTPSHQVTQMGQEVILRCVPISNHLYFYWYRQILGQKVEFLVSFYNNEISEKSEIFDDQFSVERPDGSNFTLKIRSTKLEDSAMYFCASSGTGTSGGTGELFFGEGSRLTVL.

The chain couples TRBV27 to TRBJ1-1, with 7 bases lining up with TRBD1. There are 16 residues in the CDR3. Germline assignment: CDR1 MNHEY and CDR2 SMNVEV (reference sequence). Losses at the gene ends were 5 bases for V and 5 bases for J; bases not matched to a gene: 14. CDR3 loop: CASSIKNRGGWTEAFF. In DNA form, the CDR3 reads TGTGCCAGCAGTATAAAGAACAGGGGCGGGTGGACTGAAGCTTTCTTT.

The genes are TRBV6-5 and TRBJ1-3; possible D gene TRBD1, 5 bases. V dropped 1 base and J dropped 3 bases, with 10 bases sitting between them. Germline loops: CDR1 MNHEY, CDR2 SVGAGI. The CDR3 has 15 amino acids. The CDR3 loop is CASSYFGAGGNTIYF. The CDR3 DNA follows: TGTGCCAGCAGTTACTTTGGGGCTGGTGGAAACACCATATATTTT.

This chain uses TRBV6-1 with TRBJ1-3; TRBD1 matches at 8 bases. CDR1 is MNHNS and CDR2 is SASEGT in the germline V gene. This CDR3 contains 17 residues. Losses at the gene ends were 3 bases for V and 0 bases for J; bases not matched to a gene: 7. The CDR3 loop reads CASSDGRGPVSGNTIYF. Written as DNA, the CDR3 is TGTGCCAGCAGTGACGGCAGGGGGCCAGTCTCTGGAAACACCATATATTTT.

V gene TRBV11-2 combines with J gene TRBJ1-2; D is uncertain. The CDR3 is 13 residues long. The germline gives CDR1 SGHAT, CDR2 FQNNGV. The V and J ends lost 5 bases and 3 bases respectively, with 10 bases between them. CDR3 DNA sequence: TGTGCCAGCAGCCCACCGGTTTACTATGGCTACACCTTC. Translated, it gives CASSPPVYYGYTF.

The chain carries TRBV6-6 and TRBJ2-1; TRBD2 might be the D (6 bases). There are 15 residues in the CDR3. V was cut by 5 bases and J by 2 bases, with 13 bases left in between. Per the germline V gene, CDR1 is MNHNY and CDR2 is SVGAGI (reference sequence). The CDR3 reads CASSERVATYNEQFF. The CDR3 DNA reads as TGTGCCAGCAGTGAGCGGGTTGCGACCTACAATGAGCAGTTCTTC.

The chain employs TRBV28 and TRBJ1-2; TRBD1 agrees at 8 bases. Germline V gene sequence: CDR1 MDHEN, CDR2 SYDVKM. The CDR3 is 15 amino acids. The ends lost 2 bases at V and 6 bases at J; junction bases unmatched: 8. The CDR3 region has the DNA TGTGCCAGCAGTTTACAGGGGGCGCGGGGAGATGGCTACACCTTC. Translated: CASSLQGARGDGYTF.

Written as DNA, the CDR3 is TGTGCCAGCAGACACGACAGATACGAGCAGTACTTC. It yields the protein CASRHDRYEQYF. V is TRBV5-5 and J is TRBJ2-7; D possibly corresponds to TRBD1 (5 bases). The CDR3 extends over 12 amino acids. Germline loops: CDR1 SGHKS, CDR2 YYEKEE (reference sequence). Deletions cut 5 bases from V and 4 bases from J, with 10 bases between.

V usage is TRBV14 and J usage is TRBJ2-6; D may be TRBD1 or TRBD2 (5 bases each). CDR1 and CDR2 from the germline V gene are SGHDN and FVKESK. The CDR3 is 15 residues long. The V end was cut by 6 bases, the J end by 4 bases, with 13 bases between. The CDR3 loop is CASRRMGVGANVLTF. The CDR3 DNA is TGTGCCAGCAGACGAATGGGGGTCGGGGCCAACGTCCTGACTTTC.

The V call is TRBV5-5, the J call TRBJ1-2; D call uncertain. CDR3 length: 13 amino acids. The V gene lost 6 bases and the J gene lost 10 bases, with 19 bases spanning the gap. Germline CDR1 is SGHKS and CDR2 is YYEKEE (reference sequence). The CDR3 coding sequence is TGTGCCAGCACCCGACCCGGGATCTCTACCTACACCTTC. Encoded protein: CASTRPGISTYTF.

The rearrangement links TRBV9 to TRBJ2-5; 14 bases are a match to TRBD2. V lost 0 bases and J lost 5; bases outside the gene matches: 6. Germline assignment: CDR1 SGDLS and CDR2 YYNGEE. CDR3 length: 17 residues. CDR3 bases: TGTGCCAGCAGCGTAGCGGGACTAGCGGGAGTATGGGAGACCCAGTACTTC. It specifies CASSVAGLAGVWETQYF.

Worth noting for this clone: The same CDR3 arises from other DNA sequences in this sample as well. This chain links TRBV29-1 with TRBJ2-5, with unresolved D. V lost 6 bases and J lost 1, with 3 bases in between. The CDR3 loop spans 10 amino acids. Germline lookup yields CDR1 SQVTM and CDR2 ANQGSEA. The CDR3 here is CSVAQETQYF. For the CDR3, the DNA is TGCAGCGTCGCCCAAGAGACCCAGTACTTC. The full variable domain, in which reference TRBV29-1 and TRBJ2-5 provide the parts outside the CDR3, is SAVISQKPSRDICQRGTSLTIQCQVDSQVTMMFWYRQQPGQSLTLIATANQGSEATYESGFVIDKFPISRPNLTFSTLTVSNMSPEDSSIYLCSVAQETQYFGPGTRLLVL.

This chain connects TRBV27 to TRBJ1-4; D might be TRBD1 (6 bases). The germline V gene has CDR1 MNHEY and CDR2 SMNVEV (reference sequence). V shed 5 bases and J shed 11 bases, with 9 bases lying between them. CDR3 length: 11 amino acids. The CDR3 reads CASSQRGKLFF. The CDR3 DNA is TGTGCCAGCAGTCAGAGGGGGAAACTGTTTTTT.

The chain has TRBV27 and TRBJ2-3; D possibly corresponds to TRBD1 (6 bases). The CDR3 length is 17 residues. The germline V gene encodes CDR1 MNHEY and CDR2 SMNVEV (reference sequence). Between the trimmed V and J ends, which lost 2 bases and 4 bases, there was a span of 19 bases. The CDR3 region has the DNA TGTGCCAGCAGTTTAGAGTTGAGACCGGCAGGGGCAGATACGCAGTATTTT. Translating gives CASSLELRPAGADTQYF.

V usage is TRBV19 and J usage is TRBJ1-5; the D gene is possibly TRBD1 (6 bases). From germline, CDR1 is LNHDA and CDR2 SQIVND (reference sequence). V lost 1 base and J 0 bases, leaving 16 bases between the germline ends. There are 18 residues in the CDR3. CDR3 coding DNA: TGTGCCAGTAGTATAGGAACCAACAGACAGGTTAGCAATCAGCCCCAGCATTTT. This sequence encodes CASSIGTNRQVSNQPQHF.

The chain is built from TRBV7-3 and TRBJ2-2; D may correspond to TRBD1 or TRBD2 (5 bases each). Germline V gene data show CDR1 as SGHTA and CDR2 as FQGTGA. V lost 5 bases to trimming and J lost 1 base, with 17 bases between them. The CDR3 spans 17 residues. The CDR3 spells CASSPQGGTMNTGELFF. The CDR3 nucleotides read TGTGCCAGCAGCCCCCAAGGTGGGACCATGAACACCGGGGAGCTGTTTTTT.

The J gene is TRBJ2-3, the V gene TRBV7-9, with TRBD2 identical over 8 bases. Germline V gives CDR1 SEHNR, CDR2 FQNEAQ (reference sequence). CDR3 size: 13 residues. Germline trimming cut 2 bases from V and 5 bases from J; bases unmatched to any gene: 0. CDR3 sequence (DNA): TGTGCCAGCAGCTTACTAGCGGGAGATACGCAGTATTTT. Translating gives CASSLLAGDTQYF.

Only one count was recorded for this clone. The V and J genes are TRBV7-9 and TRBJ2-7; 7 positions agree with TRBD1. This CDR3 has 15 amino acids. V dropped 5 bases and J dropped 2; count of bases not matched to a gene: 9. Germline lookup yields CDR1 SEHNR and CDR2 FQNEAQ (reference sequence). CDR3 sequence reads: CASSIHRDRPYEQYF. The DNA for the CDR3 is TGTGCCAGCAGCATCCACCGGGACAGACCCTACGAGCAGTACTTC.

V is TRBV27 and J is TRBJ2-2, with D unresolved. CDR1 and CDR2 (germline): MNHEY, SMNVEV (reference sequence). CDR3 length equals 14 residues. V was clipped by 3 bases and J by 1 base, with 6 bases between them. In DNA form, the CDR3 reads TGTGCCAGCAGTTTTAAGCGGAACACCGGGGAGCTGTTTTTT. Its protein product is CASSFKRNTGELFF.